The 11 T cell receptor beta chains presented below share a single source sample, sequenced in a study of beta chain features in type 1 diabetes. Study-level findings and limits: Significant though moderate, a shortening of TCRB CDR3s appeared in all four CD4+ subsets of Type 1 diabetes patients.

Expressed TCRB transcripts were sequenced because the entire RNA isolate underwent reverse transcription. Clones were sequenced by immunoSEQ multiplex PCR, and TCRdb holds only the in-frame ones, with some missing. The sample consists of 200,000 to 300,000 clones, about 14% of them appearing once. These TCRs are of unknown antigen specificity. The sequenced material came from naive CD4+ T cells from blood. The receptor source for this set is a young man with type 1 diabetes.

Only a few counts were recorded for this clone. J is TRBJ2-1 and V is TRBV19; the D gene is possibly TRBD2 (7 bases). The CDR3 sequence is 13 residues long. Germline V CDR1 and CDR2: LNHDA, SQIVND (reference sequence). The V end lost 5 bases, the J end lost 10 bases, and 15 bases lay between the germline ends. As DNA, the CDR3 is TGTGCCAGTAGTGACACACAGGGAGGGGAGCAGTTCTTC. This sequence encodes CASSDTQGGEQFF.

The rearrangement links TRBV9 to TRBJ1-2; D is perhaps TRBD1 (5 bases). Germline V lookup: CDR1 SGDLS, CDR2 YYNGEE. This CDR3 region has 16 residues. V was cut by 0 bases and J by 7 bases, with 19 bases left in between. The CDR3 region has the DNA TGTGCCAGCAGCGTAGCTCCGACAGTCACCCCTCGTGGCTACACCTTC. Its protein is CASSVAPTVTPRGYTF.

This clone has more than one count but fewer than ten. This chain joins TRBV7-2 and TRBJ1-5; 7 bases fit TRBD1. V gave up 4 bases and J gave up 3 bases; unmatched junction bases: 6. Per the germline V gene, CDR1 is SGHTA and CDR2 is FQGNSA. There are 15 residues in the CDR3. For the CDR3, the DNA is TGTGCCAGCAGCTACAGACAGGGTCCCAATCAGCCCCAGCATTTT. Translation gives CASSYRQGPNQPQHF.

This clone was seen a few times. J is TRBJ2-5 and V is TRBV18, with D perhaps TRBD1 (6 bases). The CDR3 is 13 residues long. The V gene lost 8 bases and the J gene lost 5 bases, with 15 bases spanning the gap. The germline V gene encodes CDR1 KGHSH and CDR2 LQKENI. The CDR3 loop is CASHGTRGETQYF. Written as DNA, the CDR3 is TGTGCCAGCCACGGGACACGTGGGGAGACCCAGTACTTC.

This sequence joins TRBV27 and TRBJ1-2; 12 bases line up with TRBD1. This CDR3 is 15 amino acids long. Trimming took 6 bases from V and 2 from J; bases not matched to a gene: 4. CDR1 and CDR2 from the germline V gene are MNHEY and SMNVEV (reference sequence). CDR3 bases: TGTGCCAGCAGGGGGACAGGGGGCTCAAACTATGGCTACACCTTC. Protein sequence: CASRGTGGSNYGYTF.

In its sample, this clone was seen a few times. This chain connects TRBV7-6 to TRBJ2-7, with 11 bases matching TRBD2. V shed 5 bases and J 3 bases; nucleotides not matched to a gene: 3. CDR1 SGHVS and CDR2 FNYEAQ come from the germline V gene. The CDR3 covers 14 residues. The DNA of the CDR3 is TGTGCCAGCAGCATTGGACTAGCGGGCTACGAGCAGTACTTC. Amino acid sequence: CASSIGLAGYEQYF.

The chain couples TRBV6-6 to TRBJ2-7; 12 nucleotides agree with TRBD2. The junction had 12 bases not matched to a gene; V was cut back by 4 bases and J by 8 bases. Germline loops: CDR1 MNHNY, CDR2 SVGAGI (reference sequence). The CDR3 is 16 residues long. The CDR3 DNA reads TGTGCCAGCAGTTCGACTAGCGGGGGCGCGACATCGAAGCAGTACTTC. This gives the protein CASSSTSGGATSKQYF.

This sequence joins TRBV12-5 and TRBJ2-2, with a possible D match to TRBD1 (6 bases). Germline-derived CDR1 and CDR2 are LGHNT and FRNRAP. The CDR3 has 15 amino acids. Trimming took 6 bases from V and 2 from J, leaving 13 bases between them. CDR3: CASGVGTPNTGELFF. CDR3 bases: TGTGCTAGTGGGGTTGGGACACCAAACACCGGGGAGCTGTTTTTT.

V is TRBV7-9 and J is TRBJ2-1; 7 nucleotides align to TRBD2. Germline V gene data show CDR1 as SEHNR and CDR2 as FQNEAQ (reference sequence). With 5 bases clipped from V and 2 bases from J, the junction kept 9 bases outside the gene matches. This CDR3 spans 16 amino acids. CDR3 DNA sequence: TGTGCCAGCAGCCCGCGGGAGTTCTCCCCCTACAATGAGCAGTTCTTC. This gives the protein CASSPREFSPYNEQFF.

The CDR3 loop reads CSVNRANYGYTF. The DNA of the CDR3 is TGCAGCGTTAACAGGGCTAACTATGGCTACACCTTC. The chain links TRBV29-1 to TRBJ1-2; D might be TRBD1 (6 bases). The germline gives CDR1 SQVTM, CDR2 ANQGSEA. Trimming removed 5 bases from V and 0 bases from J, with 7 bases in between. This CDR3 comprises 12 residues.

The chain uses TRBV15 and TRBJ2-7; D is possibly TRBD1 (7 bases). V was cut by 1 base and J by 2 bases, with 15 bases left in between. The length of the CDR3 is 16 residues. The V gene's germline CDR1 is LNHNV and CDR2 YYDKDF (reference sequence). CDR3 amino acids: CATSRVMQGGAYEQYF. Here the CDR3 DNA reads TGTGCCACCAGCAGAGTTATGCAGGGGGGAGCCTACGAGCAGTACTTC. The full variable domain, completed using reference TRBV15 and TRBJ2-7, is DAMVIQNPRYQVTQFGKPVTLSCSQTLNHNVMYWYQQKSSQAPKLLFHYYDKDFNNEADTPDNFQSRRPNTSFCFLDIRSPGLGDTAMYLCATSRVMQGGAYEQYFGPGTRLTVT.